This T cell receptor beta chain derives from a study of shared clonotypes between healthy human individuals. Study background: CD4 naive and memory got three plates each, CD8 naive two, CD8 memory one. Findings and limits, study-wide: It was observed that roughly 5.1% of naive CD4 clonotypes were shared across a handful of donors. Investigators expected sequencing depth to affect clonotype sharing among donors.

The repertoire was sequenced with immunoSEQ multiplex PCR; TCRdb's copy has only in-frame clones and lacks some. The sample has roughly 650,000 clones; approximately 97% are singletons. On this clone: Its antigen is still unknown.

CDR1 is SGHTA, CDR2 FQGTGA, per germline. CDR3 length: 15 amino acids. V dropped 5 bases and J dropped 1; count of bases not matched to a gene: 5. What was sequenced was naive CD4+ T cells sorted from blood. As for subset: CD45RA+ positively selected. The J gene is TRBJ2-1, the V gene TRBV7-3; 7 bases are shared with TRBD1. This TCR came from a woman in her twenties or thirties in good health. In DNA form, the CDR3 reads TGTGCCAGCAGCACGACAGGGTCTTCCTACAATGAGCAGTTCTTC. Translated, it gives CASSTTGSSYNEQFF.